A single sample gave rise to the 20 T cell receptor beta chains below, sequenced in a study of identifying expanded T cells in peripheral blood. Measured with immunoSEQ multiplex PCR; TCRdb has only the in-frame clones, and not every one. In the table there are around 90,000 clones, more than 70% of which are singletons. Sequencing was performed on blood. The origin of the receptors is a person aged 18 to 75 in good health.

This CDR3 reads CASSLTGTGGASGNTIYF. As DNA, the CDR3 is TGTGCCAGCAGTTTAACCGGGACAGGGGGCGCCTCTGGAAACACCATATATTTT. The rearrangement joins TRBV27 to TRBJ1-3; 12 bases map to TRBD1. Germline V gene data show CDR1 as MNHEY and CDR2 as SMNVEV (reference sequence). V shed 2 bases, J shed 0 bases, and the junction held 5 bases outside the gene matches. The CDR3 is 18 residues long.

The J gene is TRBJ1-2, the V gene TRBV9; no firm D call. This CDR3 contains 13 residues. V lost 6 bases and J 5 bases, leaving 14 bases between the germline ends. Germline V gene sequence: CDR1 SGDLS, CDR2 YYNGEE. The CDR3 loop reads CASTQTSGYGYTF. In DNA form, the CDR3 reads TGTGCCAGCACCCAAACGTCCGGGTATGGCTACACCTTC.

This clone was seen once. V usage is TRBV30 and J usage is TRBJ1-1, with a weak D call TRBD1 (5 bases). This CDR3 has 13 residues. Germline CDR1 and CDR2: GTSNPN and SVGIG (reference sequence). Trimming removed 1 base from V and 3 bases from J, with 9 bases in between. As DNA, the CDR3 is TGTGCCTGGAGTGACGGGGGAGACACTGAAGCTTTCTTT. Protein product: CAWSDGGDTEAFF.

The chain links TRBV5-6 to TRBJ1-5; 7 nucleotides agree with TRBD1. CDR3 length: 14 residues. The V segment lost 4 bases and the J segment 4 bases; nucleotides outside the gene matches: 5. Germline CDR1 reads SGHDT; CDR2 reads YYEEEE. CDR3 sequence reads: CASSGGQLNQPQHF. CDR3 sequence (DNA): TGTGCCAGCAGCGGGGGACAGTTGAATCAGCCCCAGCATTTT. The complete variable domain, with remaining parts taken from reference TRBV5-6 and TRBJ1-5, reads DAGVTQSPTHLIKTRGQQVTLRCSPKSGHDTVSWYQQALGQGPQFIFQYYEEEERQRGNFPDRFSGHQFPNYSSELNVNALLLGDSALYLCASSGGQLNQPQHFGDGTRLSIL.

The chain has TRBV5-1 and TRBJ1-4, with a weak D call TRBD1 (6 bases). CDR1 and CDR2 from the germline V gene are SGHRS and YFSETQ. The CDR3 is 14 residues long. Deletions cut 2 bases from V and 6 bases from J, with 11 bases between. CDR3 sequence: CASSFQGMDEKLFF. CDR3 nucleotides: TGCGCCAGCAGCTTCCAGGGGATGGATGAAAAACTGTTTTTT.

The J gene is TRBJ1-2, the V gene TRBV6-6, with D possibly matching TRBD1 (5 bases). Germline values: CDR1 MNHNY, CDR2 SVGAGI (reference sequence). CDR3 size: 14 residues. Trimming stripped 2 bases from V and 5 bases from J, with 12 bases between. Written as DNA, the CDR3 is TGTGCCAGCAGTTACGGTAGAGGGGAGTATGGCTACACCTTC. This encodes CASSYGRGEYGYTF.

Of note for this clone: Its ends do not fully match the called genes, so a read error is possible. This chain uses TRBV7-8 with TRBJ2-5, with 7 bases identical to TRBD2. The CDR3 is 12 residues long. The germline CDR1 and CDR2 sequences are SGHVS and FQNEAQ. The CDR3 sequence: CASSLAGETQYF. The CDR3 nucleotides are TGTGCCAGCAGTTTAGCGGGAGAGACCCAGTACTTC. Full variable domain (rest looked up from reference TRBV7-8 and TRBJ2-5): GAGVSQSPRYKVAKRGQDVALRCDPISGHVSLFWYQQALGQGPEFLTYFQNEAQLDKSGLPSDRFFAERPEGSVSTLKIQRTQQEDSAVYLCASSLAGETQYFGPGTRLLVL.

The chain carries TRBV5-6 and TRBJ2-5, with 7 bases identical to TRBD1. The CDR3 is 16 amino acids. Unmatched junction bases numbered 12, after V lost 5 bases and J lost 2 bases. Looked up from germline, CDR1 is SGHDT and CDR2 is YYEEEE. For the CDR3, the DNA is TGTGCCAGCAGTACTACTCTAGGGACAGAACAAGAGACCCAGTACTTC. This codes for CASSTTLGTEQETQYF.

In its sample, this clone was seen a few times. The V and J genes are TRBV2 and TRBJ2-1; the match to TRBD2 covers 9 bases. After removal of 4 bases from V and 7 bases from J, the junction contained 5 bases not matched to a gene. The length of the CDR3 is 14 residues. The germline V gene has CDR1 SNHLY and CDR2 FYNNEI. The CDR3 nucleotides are TGTGCCAGCAGTGTCCTAGCGGGGTGGAATGAGCAGTTCTTC. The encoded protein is CASSVLAGWNEQFF.

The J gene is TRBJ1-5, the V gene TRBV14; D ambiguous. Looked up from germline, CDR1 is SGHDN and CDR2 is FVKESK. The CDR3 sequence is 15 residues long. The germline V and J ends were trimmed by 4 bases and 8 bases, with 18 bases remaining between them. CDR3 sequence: CASSRGGRHSKPQHF. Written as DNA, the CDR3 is TGTGCCAGCAGCCGCGGAGGGCGCCACAGCAAGCCCCAGCATTTT. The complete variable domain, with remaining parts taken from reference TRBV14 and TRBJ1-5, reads EAGVTQFPSHSVIEKGQTVTLRCDPISGHDNLYWYRRVMGKEIKFLLHFVKESKQDESGMPNNRFLAERTGGTYSTLKVQPAELEDSGVYFCASSRGGRHSKPQHFGDGTRLSIL.

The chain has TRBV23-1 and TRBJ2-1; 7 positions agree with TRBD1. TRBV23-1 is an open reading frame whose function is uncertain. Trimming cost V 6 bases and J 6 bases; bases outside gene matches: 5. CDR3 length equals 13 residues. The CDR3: CASRTGAGNEQFF. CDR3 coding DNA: TGCGCCAGCAGAACAGGGGCGGGCAATGAGCAGTTCTTC.

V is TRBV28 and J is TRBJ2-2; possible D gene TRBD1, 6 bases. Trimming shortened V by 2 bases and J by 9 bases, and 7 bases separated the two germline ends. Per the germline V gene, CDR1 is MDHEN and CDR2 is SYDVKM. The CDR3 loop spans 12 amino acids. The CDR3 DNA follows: TGTGCCAGCAGTTTAAGGGACAGGGAGCTGTTTTTT. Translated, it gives CASSLRDRELFF.

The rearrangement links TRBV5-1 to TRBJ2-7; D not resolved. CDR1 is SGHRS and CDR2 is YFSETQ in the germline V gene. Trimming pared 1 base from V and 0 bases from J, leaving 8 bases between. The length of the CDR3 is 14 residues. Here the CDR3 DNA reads TGCGCCAGCAGCTTGACACAGTTCTCCTACGAGCAGTACTTC. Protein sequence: CASSLTQFSYEQYF.

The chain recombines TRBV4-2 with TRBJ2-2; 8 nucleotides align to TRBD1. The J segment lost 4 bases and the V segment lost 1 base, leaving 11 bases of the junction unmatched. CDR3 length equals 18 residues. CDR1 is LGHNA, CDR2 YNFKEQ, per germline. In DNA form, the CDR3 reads TGTGCCAGCAGCCAAGGGGGGCCAGGGGGCATTATCACCGGGGAGCTGTTTTTT. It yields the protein CASSQGGPGGIITGELFF.

The CDR3 nucleotides are TGTGCCAGCGGAAGGCAGGGGACGGGGAACACCGGGGAGCTGTTTTTT. Translating gives CASGRQGTGNTGELFF. The chain is built from TRBV7-9 and TRBJ2-2, with a tentative D call TRBD1 (6 bases). There are 16 residues in the CDR3. The germline gives CDR1 SEHNR, CDR2 FQNEAQ (reference sequence). V lost 8 bases and J lost 1, with 17 bases in between.

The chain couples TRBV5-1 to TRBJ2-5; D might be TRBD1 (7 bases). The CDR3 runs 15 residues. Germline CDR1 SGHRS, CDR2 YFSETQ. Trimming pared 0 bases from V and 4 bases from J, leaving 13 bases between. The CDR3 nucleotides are TGCGCCAGCAGCTTGGGCGGGACAGCGGGAGAGACCCAGTACTTC. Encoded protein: CASSLGGTAGETQYF. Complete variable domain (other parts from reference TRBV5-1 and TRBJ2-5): KAGVTQTPRYLIKTRGQQVTLSCSPISGHRSVSWYQQTPGQGLQFLFEYFSETQRNKGNFPGRFSGRQFSNSRSEMNVSTLELGDSALYLCASSLGGTAGETQYFGPGTRLLVL.

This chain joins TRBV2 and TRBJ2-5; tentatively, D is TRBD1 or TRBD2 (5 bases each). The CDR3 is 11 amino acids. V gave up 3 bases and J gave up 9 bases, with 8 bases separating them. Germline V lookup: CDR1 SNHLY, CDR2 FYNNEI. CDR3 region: CASSDRGAQYF. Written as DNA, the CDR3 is TGTGCCAGCAGTGACCGGGGCGCCCAGTACTTC.

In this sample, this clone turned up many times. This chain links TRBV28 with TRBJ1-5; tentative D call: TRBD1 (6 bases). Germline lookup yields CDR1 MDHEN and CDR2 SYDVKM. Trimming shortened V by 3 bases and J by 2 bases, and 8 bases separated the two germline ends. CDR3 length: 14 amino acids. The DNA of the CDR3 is TGTGCCAGCAGTTTGCCAGGGGGCAATCAGCCCCAGCATTTT. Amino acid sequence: CASSLPGGNQPQHF.

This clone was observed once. The CDR3 is CASNRGLGETQYF. In nucleotides, the CDR3 is TGTGCCAGCAATAGGGGGCTCGGAGAGACCCAGTACTTC. The V gene is TRBV6-5, the J gene TRBJ2-5, with 7 bases that match TRBD1. This CDR3 spans 13 amino acids. Trimming at V came to 7 bases and at J to 4 bases, leaving 6 bases not matched to a gene. Germline V gene data show CDR1 as MNHEY and CDR2 as SVGAGI.

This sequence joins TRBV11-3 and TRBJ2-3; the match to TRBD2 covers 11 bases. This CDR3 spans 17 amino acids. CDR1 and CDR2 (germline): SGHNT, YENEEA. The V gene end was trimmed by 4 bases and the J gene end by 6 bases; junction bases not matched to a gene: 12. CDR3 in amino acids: CASSSGLAVAGLDTQYF. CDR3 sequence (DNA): TGTGCCAGCAGCTCGGGACTAGCGGTTGCAGGGCTCGATACGCAGTATTTT.